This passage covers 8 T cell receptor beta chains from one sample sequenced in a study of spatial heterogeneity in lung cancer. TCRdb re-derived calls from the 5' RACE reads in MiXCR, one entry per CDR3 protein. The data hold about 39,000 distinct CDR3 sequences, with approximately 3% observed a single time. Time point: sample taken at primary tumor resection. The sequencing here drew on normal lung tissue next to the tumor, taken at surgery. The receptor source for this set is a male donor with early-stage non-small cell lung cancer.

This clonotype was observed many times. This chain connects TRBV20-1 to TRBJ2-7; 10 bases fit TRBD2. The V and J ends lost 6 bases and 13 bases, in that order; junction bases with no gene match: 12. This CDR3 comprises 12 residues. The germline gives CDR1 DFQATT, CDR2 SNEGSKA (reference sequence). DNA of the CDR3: TGCAGTGCGACACCGGGACTAGCGTTGATATACTTC. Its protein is CSATPGLALIYF.

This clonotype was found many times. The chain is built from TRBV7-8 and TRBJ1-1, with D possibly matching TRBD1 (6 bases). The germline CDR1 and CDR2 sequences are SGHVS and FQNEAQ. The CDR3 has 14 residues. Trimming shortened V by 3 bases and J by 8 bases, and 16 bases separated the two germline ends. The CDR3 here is CASSLGTHSFEAFF. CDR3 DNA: TGTGCCAGCAGCTTGGGGACACACAGCTTCGAAGCTTTCTTT. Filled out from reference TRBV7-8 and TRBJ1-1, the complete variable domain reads GAGVSQSPRYKVAKRGQDVALRCDPISGHVSLFWYQQALGQGPEFLTYFQNEAQLDKSGLPSDRFFAERPEGSVSTLKIQRTQQEDSAVYLCASSLGTHSFEAFFGQGTRLTVV.

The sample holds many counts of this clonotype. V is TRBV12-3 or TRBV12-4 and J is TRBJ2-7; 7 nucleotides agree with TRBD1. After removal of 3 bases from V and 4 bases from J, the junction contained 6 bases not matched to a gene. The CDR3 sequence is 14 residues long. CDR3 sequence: CASSFRGTGYEQYF. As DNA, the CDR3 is TGTGCCAGCAGTTTCAGGGGGACGGGGTACGAGCAGTACTTC.

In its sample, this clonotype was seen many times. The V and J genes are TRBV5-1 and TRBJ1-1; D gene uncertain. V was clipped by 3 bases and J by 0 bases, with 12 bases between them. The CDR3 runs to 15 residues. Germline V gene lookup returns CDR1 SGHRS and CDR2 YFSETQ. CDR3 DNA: TGCGCCAGCAGCTCTAATCGGCAGTTGAACACTGAAGCTTTCTTT. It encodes CASSSNRQLNTEAFF.

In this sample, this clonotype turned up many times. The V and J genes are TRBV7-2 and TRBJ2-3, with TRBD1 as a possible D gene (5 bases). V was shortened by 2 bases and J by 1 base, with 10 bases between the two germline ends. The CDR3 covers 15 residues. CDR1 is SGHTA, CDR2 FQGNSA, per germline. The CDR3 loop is CASSLTRARTDTQYF. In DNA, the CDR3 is TGTGCCAGCAGCTTAACCAGGGCCCGCACAGATACGCAGTATTTT.

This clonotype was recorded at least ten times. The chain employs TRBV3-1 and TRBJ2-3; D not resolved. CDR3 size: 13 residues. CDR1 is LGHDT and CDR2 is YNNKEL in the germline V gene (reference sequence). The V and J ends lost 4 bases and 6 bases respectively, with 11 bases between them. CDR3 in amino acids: CASSLALEDTQYF. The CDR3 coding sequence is TGTGCCAGCAGCCTGGCGCTAGAGGATACGCAGTATTTT.

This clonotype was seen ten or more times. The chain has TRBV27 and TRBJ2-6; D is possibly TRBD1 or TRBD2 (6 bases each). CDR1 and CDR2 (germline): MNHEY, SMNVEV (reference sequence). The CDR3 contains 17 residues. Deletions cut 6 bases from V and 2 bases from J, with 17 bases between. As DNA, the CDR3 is TGTGCCAGCAGCCCTCCCGAAGGGGGGACTGGGGCCAACGTCCTGACTTTC. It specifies CASSPPEGGTGANVLTF.

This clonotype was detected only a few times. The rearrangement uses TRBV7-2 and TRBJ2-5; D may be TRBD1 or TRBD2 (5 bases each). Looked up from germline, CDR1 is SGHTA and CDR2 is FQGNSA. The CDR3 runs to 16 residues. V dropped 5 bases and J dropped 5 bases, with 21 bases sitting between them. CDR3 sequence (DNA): TGTGCCAGCAGCCCCGCACGGGCCCAGGGCGGGGAGACCCAGTACTTC. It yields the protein CASSPARAQGGETQYF.